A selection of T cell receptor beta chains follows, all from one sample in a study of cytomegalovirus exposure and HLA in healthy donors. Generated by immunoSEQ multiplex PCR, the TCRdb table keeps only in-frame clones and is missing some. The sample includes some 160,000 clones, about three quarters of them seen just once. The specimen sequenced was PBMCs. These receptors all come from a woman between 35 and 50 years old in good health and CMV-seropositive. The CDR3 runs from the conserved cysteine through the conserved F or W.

CDR3aa: CASSPGFVPDTQYF; len: 14; j_gene: TRBJ2-3; v_gene: TRBV2
CDR3aa: CASSTPSGGASRADTQYF; len: 18; j_gene: TRBJ2-3; v_gene: TRBV7-6
CDR3aa: CASSLERVMKAFF; len: 13; j_gene: TRBJ1-1; v_gene: TRBV11-2
CDR3aa: CAGRDRGNNEQFF; len: 13; j_gene: TRBJ2-1; v_gene: TRBV30
CDR3aa: CASSPHAGAGANVLTF; len: 16; j_gene: TRBJ2-6; v_gene: TRBV28
CDR3aa: CASSAGQGTNTEAFF; len: 15; j_gene: TRBJ1-1; v_gene: TRBV9
CDR3aa: CASSVNRWNTEAFF; len: 14; j_gene: TRBJ1-1; v_gene: TRBV11-2
CDR3aa: CASSFTGQGRTYEQYF; len: 16; j_gene: TRBJ2-7; v_gene: TRBV28
CDR3aa: CAWGGRGYGYTF; len: 12; j_gene: TRBJ1-2; v_gene: TRBV30
CDR3aa: CASKSLDNEQFF; len: 12; j_gene: TRBJ2-1; v_gene: TRBV19
CDR3aa: CSARTGDTQYF; len: 11; j_gene: TRBJ2-3; v_gene: TRBV20-1
CDR3aa: CASSVAPSGGAETQYF; len: 16; j_gene: TRBJ2-5; v_gene: TRBV9
CDR3aa: CAGRDSGRGGYTF; len: 13; j_gene: TRBJ1-2; v_gene: TRBV28
CDR3aa: CASSEQGAPQPQHF; len: 14; j_gene: TRBJ1-5; v_gene: TRBV2
CDR3aa: CASRMTGVGEKLFF; len: 14; j_gene: TRBJ1-4; v_gene: TRBV19